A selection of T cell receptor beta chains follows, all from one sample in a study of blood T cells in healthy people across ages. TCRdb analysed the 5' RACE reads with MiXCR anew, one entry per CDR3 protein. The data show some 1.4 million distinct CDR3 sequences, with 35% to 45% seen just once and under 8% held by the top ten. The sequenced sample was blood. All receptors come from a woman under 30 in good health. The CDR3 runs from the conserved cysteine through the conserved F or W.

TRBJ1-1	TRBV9	CASSDGPGRGTEAFF
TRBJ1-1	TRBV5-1	CASSLADSLMNTEAFF
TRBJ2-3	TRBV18	CASSPGPAATQYF
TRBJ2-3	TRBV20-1	CSARTSGGYLTDTQYF
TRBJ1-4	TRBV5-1	CASSLEGKREKLFF
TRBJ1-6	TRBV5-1	CASRAGTADNSPLHF
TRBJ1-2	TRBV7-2	CASSPGTVQTNGYTF
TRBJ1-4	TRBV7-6	CASSLVGQGGEKLFF
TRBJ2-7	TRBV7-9	CASSLGRYEQYF
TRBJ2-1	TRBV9	CASSKGPGGEQFF
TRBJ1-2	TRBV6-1	CASSVRDGNYGYTF
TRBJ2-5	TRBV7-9	CASSLAGGLETQYF
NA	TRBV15	CATTGTGDYEQYF
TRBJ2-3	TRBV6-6	CASSHSTSGADTQYF
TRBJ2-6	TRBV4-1	CASSRSGGANVLTF
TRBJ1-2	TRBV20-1	CSARGGEGQGPKNYGYTF
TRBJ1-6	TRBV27	CASSFVTQGAGNSPLHF
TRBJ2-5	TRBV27	CASSLLASGGGETQYF
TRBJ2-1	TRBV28	CASKGSGGALYNEQFF
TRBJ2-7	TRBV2	CASGRLDSYEQYF
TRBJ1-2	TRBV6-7	CASNKVGYGYTF
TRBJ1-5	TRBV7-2	CASIHKMGEGGRGNQPQHF
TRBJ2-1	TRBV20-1	CSARDYAGGGYNEQFF
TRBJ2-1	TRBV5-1	CASSLETADEQFF
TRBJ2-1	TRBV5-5	CASSSTPLREQFF
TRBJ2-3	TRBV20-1	CSARPSGRIDTQYF
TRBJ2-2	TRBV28	CASSDGANTGELFF
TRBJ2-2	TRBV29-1	CSVDWRGRGTGELFF
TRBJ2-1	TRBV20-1	CSARVPADRTGEQFF
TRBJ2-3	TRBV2	CAGSTSGRLSDTQYF
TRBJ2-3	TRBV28	CASTQSGGKRTYSTDTQYF